The 8 T cell receptor beta chains given below trace back to one sample, sequenced in a study of cytomegalovirus exposure and HLA in healthy donors. Clones were sequenced by immunoSEQ multiplex PCR, and TCRdb holds only the in-frame ones, with some missing. In the table there are 100,000 to 150,000 clones, 89% of which are singletons. What was sequenced was PBMCs. These receptors all stem from a woman between 18 and 30 years old in good health and CMV-seronegative.

In DNA form, the CDR3 reads TGTGCCAGCAGTGACCCTCGGGCCTACGAGCAGTACTTC. It is translated as CASSDPRAYEQYF. This chain links TRBV6-5 with TRBJ2-7; no firm D call. V was clipped by 5 bases and J by 2 bases, with 10 bases between them. CDR3 length equals 13 residues. CDR1 and CDR2 from the germline V gene are MNHEY and SVGAGI.

This chain uses TRBV4-1 with TRBJ1-5; TRBD1 matches 7 bases. Per the germline V gene, CDR1 is MGHRA and CDR2 is YSYEKL. The CDR3 has 15 residues. V lost 3 bases and J lost 5; bases outside the gene matches: 7. The CDR3 reads CASSHPDRLDQPQHF. The CDR3, as DNA: TGCGCCAGCAGCCACCCGGACAGGTTAGATCAGCCCCAGCATTTT.

The genes are TRBV18 and TRBJ1-2; D call uncertain. The germline V and J ends were trimmed by 6 bases and 8 bases, with 16 bases remaining between them. This CDR3 contains 13 residues. Germline V gene sequence: CDR1 KGHSH, CDR2 LQKENI. As DNA, the CDR3 is TGTGCCAGCTCTCCCGGGAGGGATGGCGGCTACACCTTC. Amino acids: CASSPGRDGGYTF.

The chain joins TRBV18 to TRBJ2-5, with TRBD2 matching 7 bases. Germline CDR1 and CDR2: KGHSH and LQKENI. CDR3 length equals 13 residues. V gave up 3 bases and J gave up 5 bases; unmatched junction bases: 3. The CDR3 loop is CASSPGSGETQYF. CDR3 DNA sequence: TGTGCCAGCTCACCGGGTAGCGGGGAGACCCAGTACTTC.

This clone was detected a few times. The chain is built from TRBV6-5 and TRBJ2-7; tentatively, D is TRBD1 (5 bases). There are 13 residues in the CDR3. Germline V gives CDR1 MNHEY, CDR2 SVGAGI. Deletions cut 6 bases from V and 3 bases from J, with 12 bases between. CDR3 protein: CASSQGDFYEQYF. DNA for the CDR3: TGTGCCAGCAGCCAAGGGGATTTCTACGAGCAGTACTTC.

The genes are TRBV21-1 and TRBJ2-5; the listed D gene, TRBD2, was not tested against the DNA. TRBV21-1 is deemed a pseudogene. This CDR3 has 20 amino acids. Written as DNA, the CDR3 is TGTGCCAGCAGCATCCCAAGACTAGCGGGGGGTCATACCCAAGAGTTGGCCCAGTACTTC. Its translation: CASSIPRLAGGHTQELAQYF.

The V gene is TRBV9, the J gene TRBJ2-1; D might be TRBD2 (6 bases). Trimming took off 7 bases at V and 4 bases at J, with 21 bases between the two ends. This CDR3 spans 16 amino acids. Per germline, CDR1 SGDLS and CDR2 YYNGEE. The DNA of the CDR3 is TGTGCCAGCGCCCCCCGTGTGGTTAGCGGATACAATGAGCAGTTCTTC. Translated, it gives CASAPRVVSGYNEQFF.

The chain employs TRBV11-2 and TRBJ2-3; the match to TRBD1 covers 8 bases. V was clipped by 10 bases and J by 2 bases; unmatched bases: 5. Germline V CDR1 and CDR2: SGHAT, FQNNGV. There are 13 residues in the CDR3. DNA of the CDR3: TGTGCCATCCCAGGGGGCAACACAGATACGCAGTATTTT. Residues: CAIPGGNTDTQYF. Variable domain in full (rest from reference TRBV11-2 and TRBJ2-3): EAGVAQSPRYKIIEKRQSVAFWCNPISGHATLYWYQQILGQGPKLLIQFQNNGVVDDSQLPKDRFSAERLKGVDSTLKIQPAKLEDSAVYLCAIPGGNTDTQYFGPGTRLTVL.